The 14 T cell receptor beta chains below were found in one sample sequenced in a study of prognosis after radiotherapy for stage I lung cancer. TCR beta CDR3 was amplified from genomic DNA by two-round multiplex PCR. Amplification in first-round PCR relied on primers specific to each TRBV and TRBJ gene. TCRdb recomputed calls from the multiplex PCR reads with MiXCR, one row per CDR3 protein. The table lists around 16,000 distinct CDR3 sequences, around 40% of them singletons. Sequences were derived from PBMCs, sampled before or after stereotactic body radiation therapy (not recorded which). The receptor set was obtained from a donor older than 45 with non-small cell lung cancer.

On this clonotype: Given a far larger clone just one base away, this is likely a sequencing read error. This chain connects TRBV6-4 to TRBJ1-6; no firm D call. CDR1 is MRHNA, CDR2 SNTAGT, per germline. Trimming cost V 10 bases and J 5 bases, with 12 bases left between them. CDR3 length equals 13 residues. Here the CDR3 DNA reads TGTGCCACGACTCATGGTAATAATTCACCCCTCCACTTT. Amino acids: CATTHGNNSPLHF.

Many counts were recorded for this clonotype. V gene TRBV7-2 combines with J gene TRBJ2-5, with a possible D match to TRBD2 (6 bases). CDR3 length equals 14 residues. V was cut by 2 bases and J by 5 bases, with 12 bases left in between. Germline V CDR1 and CDR2: SGHTA, FQGNSA. The DNA for the CDR3 is TGTGCCAGCAGCTTATTGGGGGGTTTGGAGACCCAGTACTTC. It is translated as CASSLLGGLETQYF.

This clonotype turned up a few times. This may be a read error, as it is one base from a much larger clone. The chain combines TRBV6-5 with TRBJ2-1, with 7 bases that match TRBD2. This CDR3 contains 20 residues. Germline V CDR1 and CDR2: MNHEY, SVGAGI. Written as DNA, the CDR3 is TGTGCCAGCGGTTACTTCCCTAGCGGAGAAATTAACCGATACTACAATGAGCAGTTCTTC. Protein: CASGYFPSGEINRYYNEQFF.

This clonotype was seen ten or more times. This chain connects TRBV2 to TRBJ2-5; no clear D gene. Germline V gene data show CDR1 as SNHLY and CDR2 as FYNNEI. V was trimmed by 4 bases and J by 3 bases, leaving 9 bases between them. The CDR3 loop spans 13 amino acids. The CDR3 here is CASSGELKETQYF. Written as DNA, the CDR3 is TGTGCCAGCAGTGGGGAACTGAAAGAGACCCAGTACTTC.

The chain recombines TRBV20-1 with TRBJ2-5; D not certain. CDR1 and CDR2 from the germline V gene are DFQATT and SNEGSKA (reference sequence). Between the trimmed V and J ends, which lost 2 bases and 1 base, there was a span of 11 bases. The CDR3 loop spans 14 amino acids. The CDR3: CSARRVRTQETQYF. In nucleotides, the CDR3 is TGCAGTGCTAGAAGGGTGCGGACCCAAGAGACCCAGTACTTC.

Within the sample, this clonotype is medium-sized (0.01 to 0.1%). CDR3 coding DNA: TGTGCCAGCAGCCGAAGCCCAACAACAGATGGCTACACCTTC. Its protein product is CASSRSPTTDGYTF. The J gene is TRBJ1-2, the V gene TRBV11-2, with no clear D. CDR3 length: 14 residues. The germline V and J ends were trimmed by 5 bases and 6 bases, with 16 bases remaining between them. Germline assignment: CDR1 SGHAT and CDR2 FQNNGV.

V usage is TRBV19 and J usage is TRBJ2-7; TRBD1 matches 8 bases. The J segment lost 0 bases and the V segment lost 7 bases, leaving 8 bases of the junction unmatched. Germline loops: CDR1 LNHDA, CDR2 SQIVND (reference sequence). The CDR3 is 15 residues long. The CDR3 nucleotides are TGTGCCAGTAATACCTGGACAGGGTTCTCCTACGAGCAGTACTTC. This encodes CASNTWTGFSYEQYF.

This clonotype was counted ten times or more. V gene TRBV20-1 combines with J gene TRBJ1-1; D is unresolved. Germline V CDR1 and CDR2: DFQATT, SNEGSKA (reference sequence). V was shortened by 0 bases and J by 2 bases, with 10 bases between the two germline ends. The CDR3 spans 14 residues. CDR3 residues: CSARDVKSNTEAFF. CDR3 DNA sequence: TGCAGTGCTAGAGACGTCAAAAGTAACACTGAAGCTTTCTTT.

As regards this clonotype: A single base separates this from a much larger clone, so it may be a read error. The V gene is TRBV10-3, the J gene TRBJ1-5; 7 nucleotides line up with TRBD1. Germline lookup yields CDR1 ENHRY and CDR2 SYGVKD. V was pared by 0 bases and J by 2 bases, with 1 base of the junction left unmatched. CDR3 size: 15 residues. CDR3 sequence reads: CAISESDRGNQPQHF. The CDR3 DNA sequence: TGTGCCATCAGTGAGTCTGACAGGGGCAATCAGCCCCAGCATTTT.

By share, this clonotype counts as medium-sized. J is TRBJ2-7 and V is TRBV11-2; D gene uncertain. Germline CDR1 reads SGHAT; CDR2 reads FQNNGV. Trimming pared 2 bases from V and 2 bases from J, leaving 22 bases between. The CDR3 totals 18 residues. The CDR3 DNA reads as TGTGCCAGCAGCTTAACTTCGCTCGAGAGCCTAATCCCCTACGAGCAGTACTTC. Translating gives CASSLTSLESLIPYEQYF.

The table lists this clonotype with many counts. The gene calls are TRBV7-9 and TRBJ2-5; 8 nucleotides line up with TRBD1. The J call is uncertain, as TRBJ2-1 better fits the DNA end. CDR3 length: 15 residues. Germline V CDR1 and CDR2: SEHNR, FQNEAQ (reference sequence). The CDR3 loop reads CASSWAGTGGNEQFF. CDR3 DNA sequence: TGTGCCAGCAGCTGGGCTGGGACAGGCGGCAATGAGCAGTTCTTC.

This clonotype is classed as medium-sized. CDR3 amino acids: CAWSVRFTGELFF. In nucleotides, the CDR3 is TGTGCCTGGAGTGTACGATTCACCGGGGAGCTGTTTTTT. This chain joins TRBV30 and TRBJ2-2; D gene uncertain. There are 13 residues in the CDR3. Trimming left V 0 bases short and J 4 bases short, with 6 bases between. Germline assignment: CDR1 GTSNPN and CDR2 SVGIG (reference sequence).

A word on this clonotype: One end of the junction varies from germline; a read error may be responsible. V and J are TRBV7-7 and TRBJ2-5; a possible D gene is TRBD1 (6 bases). This CDR3 has 15 residues. The germline gives CDR1 SSHAT, CDR2 FNYEAQ (reference sequence). The CDR3 loop is CASSLVGHLQETQYF. The CDR3, as DNA: TGTGCTAGCAGCTTAGTGGGACACTTACAAGAGACCCAGTACTTC.

This clonotype was counted between two and nine times. V usage is TRBV18 and J usage is TRBJ2-4; D may be TRBD2 (7 bases). This CDR3 region has 16 residues. Trimming took off 2 bases at V and 8 bases at J, with 19 bases between the two ends. Germline V lookup: CDR1 KGHSH, CDR2 LQKENI. CDR3 amino acids: CASSPGAVSGGHIQYF. The CDR3 DNA follows: TGTGCCAGCTCACCAGGGGCTGTGTCGGGGGGCCACATTCAGTACTTC.